This paragraph covers one TCR beta chain sequence. This record belongs to a study of T cell changes during pregnancy in multiple sclerosis. The CDR3 extends over 16 amino acids. Germline V gene data show CDR1 as MGHRA and CDR2 as YSYEKL. V shed 2 bases and J 6 bases; nucleotides not matched to a gene: 11. Produced via immunoSEQ multiplex PCR; TCRdb's table is partial and in-frame only. The sample carries 17,000 or so clones, roughly 87% recorded once. Sequenced here: CD8+ T cells from peripheral blood mononuclear cells, sampled after pregnancy. The TCR originated in a female donor in good health, enrolled as a control in a pregnancy study. J is TRBJ1-1 and V is TRBV4-1; TRBD1 matches at 8 bases. This chain's CDR3 is CASSQSGGDWTAEAFF. DNA for the CDR3: TGCGCCAGCAGCCAATCAGGGGGCGACTGGACTGCTGAAGCTTTCTTT.